This T cell receptor beta chain was sequenced for a study of shared clonotypes between healthy human individuals. Study-level information: Donors consisted of a couple of women and three men between 18 and 49.

The CDR3 has 14 amino acids. The germline V and J ends were trimmed by 5 bases and 1 base, with 9 bases remaining between them. Germline V lookup: CDR1 MDHEN, CDR2 SYDVKM. Points from the study as a whole: Few donors restricted represented genetic and exposure-history diversity. Among donors, sharing of clonotypes was expected to be affected by sequencing depth.

About this clone: Its cognate antigen is unknown. The same CDR3 is also encoded by other DNA sequences in this sample.

Several immunoSEQ 96-well plates shared each subset's DNA, each plate a replicate. Some clones are missing from TCRdb's copy, which holds only in-frame ones; the method was immunoSEQ multiplex PCR. Counted here are roughly 1,600,000 clones, 98% occurring once; the ten biggest clones make up about 0.4%. The gene calls are TRBV28 and TRBJ1-5; D not certain. Sample: naive CD4+ T cells sorted from blood. Subset described: CD45RA+ positively selected. This receptor was taken from a man aged 25 to 40 in good health. As DNA, the CDR3 is TGTGCCAGCAGTCTTCCGGGGAGCAATCAGCCCCAGCATTTT. It is translated as CASSLPGSNQPQHF.